This is a list of T cell receptor beta chains from one sample in a study of T cell responses to AZD1222 COVID-19 vaccine. The protocol was immunoSEQ multiplex PCR, while the TCRdb copy is restricted to in-frame clones and leaves out a portion. The sample records roughly 190,000 clones, approximately 92% being singletons. The sample was peripheral blood, taken on day 0 of AZD1222 vaccination. All receptors come from an adult in good health. The CDR3 runs from the conserved cysteine through the conserved F or W. The order of the fields is J gene, V gene, CDR3 protein.

J: TRBJ1-1; V: TRBV19; CDR3: CASSLQGGNTEAFF
J: TRBJ1-3; V: TRBV6-5; CDR3: CASRAQGSGNTIYF
J: TRBJ1-5; V: TRBV19; CDR3: CASSPFGGPGNQPQHF
J: TRBJ1-4; V: TRBV2; CDR3: CASGHTAATNEKLFF
J: TRBJ1-1; V: TRBV4-2; CDR3: CASSHPGGGNTEAFF
J: TRBJ2-7; V: TRBV4-1; CDR3: CASSQAGGRVGEQYF
J: TRBJ1-1; V: TRBV6-1; CDR3: CASSVQGQGGGTEAFF
J: TRBJ2-2; V: TRBV5-1; CDR3: CASSAGTVNTGELFF
J: TRBJ2-1; V: TRBV24-1; CDR3: CATSDSSGAQSYNEQFF
J: TRBJ1-1; V: TRBV28; CDR3: CASSHHENTEAFF
J: TRBJ1-4; V: TRBV5-1; CDR3: CASSALGQAEKLFF
J: TRBJ2-3; V: TRBV2; CDR3: CASSTPGQGRTDTQYF
J: TRBJ1-5; V: TRBV20-1; CDR3: CSASKGAGFSPQHF
J: TRBJ1-5; V: TRBV9; CDR3: CASSTDGQGEKPQHF
J: TRBJ2-5; V: TRBV4-2; CDR3: CASSPTQETQYF
J: TRBJ1-1; V: TRBV27; CDR3: CASSLQGVNTEAFF
J: TRBJ1-6; V: TRBV18; CDR3: CASSQGFGSPLHF
J: TRBJ2-1; V: TRBV5-1; CDR3: CASSSSSGAYNEQFF
J: TRBJ1-2; V: TRBV5-4; CDR3: CASRSGLVYGYTF
J: TRBJ1-1; V: TRBV6-4; CDR3: CASSEMWGSTEAFF
J: TRBJ1-2; V: TRBV27; CDR3: CASSFGTGHYGYTF
J: TRBJ1-2; V: TRBV29-1; CDR3: CSVGGEAARTGYTF
J: TRBJ1-1; V: TRBV7-3; CDR3: CASSAAGEEGTEAFF
J: TRBJ2-3; V: TRBV18; CDR3: CASSPPATRTDTQYF
J: TRBJ2-5; V: TRBV5-1; CDR3: CASSLSDRGSETQYF
J: TRBJ1-1; V: TRBV6-1; CDR3: CASSERQQGRDTEAFF
J: TRBJ1-5; V: TRBV10-3; CDR3: CAISEYRTVLDSNQPQHF
J: TRBJ1-2; V: TRBV10-3; CDR3: CAISEEPGYGYTF
J: TRBJ1-6; V: TRBV6-5; CDR3: CASNHRTANSPLHF
J: TRBJ2-5; V: TRBV7-3; CDR3: CASSNQETQYF